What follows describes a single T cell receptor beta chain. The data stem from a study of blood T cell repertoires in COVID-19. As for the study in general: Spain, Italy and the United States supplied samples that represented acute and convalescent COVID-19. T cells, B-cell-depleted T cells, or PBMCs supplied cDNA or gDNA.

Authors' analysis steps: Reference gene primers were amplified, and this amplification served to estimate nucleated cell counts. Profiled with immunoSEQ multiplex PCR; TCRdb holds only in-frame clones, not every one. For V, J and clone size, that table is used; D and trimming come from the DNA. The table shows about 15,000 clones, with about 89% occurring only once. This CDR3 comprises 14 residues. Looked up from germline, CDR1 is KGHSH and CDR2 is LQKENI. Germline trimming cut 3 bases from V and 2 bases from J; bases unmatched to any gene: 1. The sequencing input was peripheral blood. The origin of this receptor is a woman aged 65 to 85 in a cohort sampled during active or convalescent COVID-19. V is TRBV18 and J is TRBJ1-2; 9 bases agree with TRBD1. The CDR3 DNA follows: TGTGCCAGCTCACCCGACAGGGGGAACTATGGCTACACCTTC. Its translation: CASSPDRGNYGYTF.